This T cell receptor (beta chain) was retrieved from a study of blood T cells in healthy people across ages (dated by TCRdb to between 2014 and 2017). The study in broad terms: In model experiments, template switching captured about one uniquely barcoded TCR beta cDNA molecule for every two T cells. Using the same blood draw, the study looked at two additional independent replicas of 1 million unique cDNA reads for two donors, one aged 18 to 29 and the other aged 80 or older. The donors were split into four age groups: young (average 16 years), middle-aged (roughly 40), aged (about 56) and long-lived (82). Using deep sequencing normalized with unique cDNA molecular identifiers, the study measured how TCR beta repertoire diversity changes with age. To avoid experimental bias, donors of different ages were randomly spread across the sequencing lanes. What the research found in general, with its limitations: Observed TCR beta diversity per million T cells fell roughly linearly with age, and a significant reduction was already apparent by age about 43. Compared with the aged group, the long-lived group had more naive CD4+ T cells, fewer expanded clones and increased TCR diversity, suggesting age selection. Donor CMV infection status was unknown, potentially confounding age-related changes in expanded clonotypes. There was a strong correlation between observed TCR beta diversity and the percentage of naive T cells measured by flow cytometry. Since profiling was done on bulk unsorted PBMCs, naive and antigen-experienced compartments could not be conclusively compared. Total diversity estimates from one million sequenced T cells were considered lower bounds and underestimates.

The library was prepared using 5' RACE. Sequencer: Illumina HiSeq 2500. A second PCR of roughly 6 to 11 cycles was run with a J-beta primer mix and a sample-barcoded 5' primer. A unique molecular identifier was introduced onto each TCR beta cDNA molecule by a template-switch 5' adaptor carrying 12 random nucleotides. Each sample yielded at least 3 million CDR3-containing paired-end reads. First-strand cDNA synthesis was performed from all RNA using the Mint cDNA synthesis kit, with priming by a TRBC-specific oligonucleotide. Following uracil-DNA glycosylase treatment, all cDNA underwent a first 18-cycle PCR with the universal primers M1SS and BC2_uni_R. In the authors' own workflow: For normalization, 1 million high-quality reads, each with a distinct molecular identifier, were randomly selected from each sample. Reads sharing molecular identifiers were discarded rather than binned into consensus sequences. MiTCR, set to a Q25 quality threshold and the strictest error-elimination algorithm, was used for CDR3 identification, clonotype clustering and error correction. A nonparametric unseen species model with Euler transformation was used to estimate a lower bound on total TCR beta diversity. TCRdb ran its own pipeline on the public reads, namely fastp trimming at Q25 and MiXCR clone calling, and kept in-frame beta chains. Records with the same CDR3 protein are collapsed into one entry carrying the most frequent genes and DNA. The V and J calls and clone size come from TCRdb's table, not from the authors' own analysis. The table for this sample lists about 1.7 million distinct CDR3 sequences; 28% of them were counted only once. The top ten hold 7.7% of the sample.

In the case of this clonotype: The specificity of this receptor is unknown. No base-level quality is on record; no much larger clone is a single base apart.

From cysteine to phenylalanine, the CDR3 is 16 amino acids long. Just CDR3 DNA is preserved here, 48 bases in frame from base 1. Taken from the germline V gene (reference sequence), the CDR1 and CDR2 loops are LGHDT and YNNKEL. Trimming removed 6 bases from V and 5 bases from J; the gene matches leave 13 bases unexplained. The roughly 37 donors, aged 6 to 90 years, were systemically healthy Caucasian individuals from Russia. Each donor gave ten milliliters of peripheral blood, collected into EDTA-treated Vacutainer tubes. Ficoll-Paque density-gradient centrifugation was used to isolate PBMCs, with at least 6 million obtained per sample. Total RNA was extracted from PBMCs with Trizol reagent, with at least 6 micrograms obtained per sample. Naive CD45RAhigh/CD27high T cell percentages were measured by flow cytometry on a PBMC aliquot from every donor.

The rearrangement combines TRBV3-1 with TRBJ2-3, with 8 central nucleotides matching TRBD2. The material sequenced was blood. The sequence was collected from a young woman in good health. The CDR3 corresponds to CASSSRSGRVRDTQYF. In nucleotide form, the sequence is TGTGCCAGCAGTTCGAGGAGCGGGAGAGTCAGAGATACGCAGTATTTT.